Listed below are T cell receptor beta chains from one sample, sequenced in a study of beta chain features in type 1 diabetes. Sequenced by immunoSEQ multiplex PCR; TCRdb stores in-frame clones only, minus some. In the table there are 680,000 or so clones, roughly an eighth of which are singletons. The sequencing sample was made of naive CD4+ T cells from blood. The source is a man between 18 and 29 years old with type 1 diabetes. The CDR3 runs from the conserved cysteine through the conserved F or W. The order of the fields is D gene, clone size, V gene, J gene, CDR3 protein, CDR3 DNA. D genes are given only for firm matches. Expanded clones get a size class; other rows say once, few or many, or leave the size out.

>NA|few|TRBV5-4|TRBJ1-2
CVAHVPDSRYGYTF
TGTGTCGCACATGTCCCGGACAGCCGGTATGGCTACACCTTC
>NA|NA|TRBV6-6|TRBJ2-7
CASTLLREYEQYF
TGTGCCAGCACCTTACTCAGGGAATACGAGCAGTACTTC
>NA|NA|TRBV30|TRBJ1-1
CAWSRGYTEAFF
TGTGCCTGGAGTAGGGGTTACACTGAAGCTTTCTTT
>NA|few|TRBV29-1|TRBJ1-2
CSAPGGGGYTF
TGCAGCGCCCCAGGCGGTGGTGGCTACACCTTC
>TRBD1|few|TRBV5-1|TRBJ1-5
CASSLRGDNQPQHF
TGCGCCAGCAGCCTCAGGGGGGACAATCAGCCCCAGCATTTT
>NA|NA|TRBV30|TRBJ2-1
CAWSKAEGNEQFF
TGTGCCTGGAGTAAGGCCGAGGGCAATGAGCAGTTCTTC
>NA|NA|TRBV7-8|TRBJ2-5
CASSPRGPSIETQYF
TGTGCCAGCAGCCCTAGAGGGCCTAGCATCGAGACCCAGTACTTC
>NA|few|TRBV28|TRBJ2-3
CAGAPTGKGDTQYF
TGTGCCGGTGCTCCAACAGGGAAGGGGGATACGCAGTATTTT
>NA|NA|TRBV14|TRBJ1-2
CASSPATNYGYTF
TGTGCCAGCAGCCCGGCTACTAACTATGGCTACACCTTC
>TRBD1|few|TRBV19|TRBJ1-4
CASSMRTGMDEKLFF
TGTGCCAGTAGTATGAGGACAGGGATGGATGAAAAACTGTTTTTT
>TRBD1|few|TRBV4-1|TRBJ1-1
CASSPGQGAGTEAFF
TGCGCCAGCAGCCCGGGACAGGGGGCTGGAACTGAAGCTTTCTTT
>NA|NA|TRBV6-5|TRBJ2-6
CASERVAGANVLTF
TGTGCCAGCGAGAGGGTGGCTGGGGCCAACGTCCTGACTTTC
>TRBD1|NA|TRBV4-1|TRBJ1-2
CASSQPIRDSLYGYTF
TGCGCCAGCAGCCAACCGATCCGGGACAGCCTCTATGGCTACACCTTC
>TRBD1|few|TRBV9|TRBJ2-5
CASSYRGRGGTQYF
TGTGCCAGCAGCTACAGGGGGCGCGGCGGGACCCAGTACTTC
>TRBD1|once|TRBV2|TRBJ1-5
CASSGTGSDQPQHF
TGTGCCAGCAGTGGGACAGGGAGCGATCAGCCCCAGCATTTT
>NA|NA|TRBV7-2|TRBJ2-3
CASSFPSQIIFTDTQYF
TGTGCCAGCAGCTTCCCATCGCAAATAATATTCACAGATACGCAGTATTTT
>NA|NA|TRBV6-6|TRBJ2-5
CASSYVSGRKETQYF
TGTGCCAGCAGTTACGTCTCAGGACGAAAAGAGACCCAGTACTTC
>NA|NA|TRBV15|TRBJ1-2
CATSISTGLYGYTF
TGTGCCACCAGCATTTCGACAGGCCTCTATGGCTACACCTTC
>NA|few|TRBV30|TRBJ2-3
CAWSGGSTDTQYF
TGTGCCTGGAGTGGAGGGAGCACAGATACGCAGTATTTT
>TRBD2|NA|TRBV28|TRBJ2-5
CASSPAPASGARADQETQYF
TGTGCCAGCAGTCCCGCGCCGGCTAGCGGGGCCCGAGCCGACCAAGAGACCCAGTACTTC
>NA|NA|TRBV6-1|TRBJ2-7
CASSEPGAYEQYF
TGTGCCAGCAGTGAACCTGGGGCCTACGAGCAGTACTTC
>NA|few|TRBV19|TRBJ1-2
CATNGEGNYGYTF
TGTGCCACCAACGGGGAAGGAAACTATGGCTACACCTTC
>NA|NA|TRBV5-4|TRBJ2-5
CARGFISAPETQYF
TGTGCCAGGGGCTTTATCTCAGCGCCAGAGACCCAGTACTTC
>NA|few|TRBV7-9|TRBJ1-2
CATPRGIQGGYTF
TGTGCCACCCCTAGGGGTATACAGGGTGGCTACACCTTC
>NA|NA|TRBV2|TRBJ2-6
CASSAQFSGANVLTF
TGTGCCAGCAGTGCACAGTTCTCTGGGGCCAACGTCCTGACTTTC
>NA|few|TRBV18|TRBJ1-2
CASSPRGSSEGYTF
TGTGCCAGCTCACCCCGCGGGTCCTCGGAGGGCTACACCTTC
>NA|few|TRBV2|TRBJ2-7
CASSNYEQYF
TGTGCCAGCAGTAACTACGAGCAGTACTTC
>NA|NA|TRBV6-5|TRBJ1-6
CASSYSWQIRNSPLHF
TGTGCCAGCAGTTACTCGTGGCAGATACGAAATTCACCCCTCCACTTT